What follows are 30 T cell receptor beta chains derived from one specimen sequenced in a study of T cell changes during pregnancy in multiple sclerosis. Method: immunoSEQ multiplex PCR; TCRdb's copy keeps in-frame clones and lacks some. The sample lists over 80,000 clones, 85% to 95% occurring once. Sequencing used peripheral blood, obtained in the third trimester of pregnancy. Receptors were obtained from a female donor in good health, enrolled as a control in a pregnancy study.

A single count supports this clone. The rearrangement joins TRBV5-1 to TRBJ2-5; D not certain. CDR1 and CDR2 from the germline V gene are SGHRS and YFSETQ. V was shortened by 0 bases and J by 1 base, with 7 bases between the two germline ends. The CDR3 length is 14 residues. Here the CDR3 DNA reads TGCGCCAGCAGCTTGGGGGCAAGCCAAGAGACCCAGTACTTC. It yields the protein CASSLGASQETQYF.

This chain links TRBV5-6 with TRBJ2-7; 10 bases agree with TRBD2. Germline CDR1 reads SGHDT; CDR2 reads YYEEEE. The CDR3 spans 16 residues. J was trimmed by 5 bases and V by 3 bases; bases with no gene match: 11. The DNA for the CDR3 is TGTGCCAGCAGCTCTCCCAGGACTAGCGGATTGCACGAGCAGTACTTC. It specifies CASSSPRTSGLHEQYF.

The chain couples TRBV4-1 to TRBJ2-1; 7 bases align to TRBD2. With V trimmed by 1 base and J by 3 bases, 6 bases remained unmatched. Germline-derived CDR1 and CDR2 are MGHRA and YSYEKL. CDR3 length: 16 amino acids. The CDR3 DNA sequence: TGCGCCAGCAGCCAAGTTCCTAGCGGCCTCTACAATGAGCAGTTCTTC. Residues: CASSQVPSGLYNEQFF.

V and J are TRBV5-1 and TRBJ2-7, with a weak D call TRBD2 (6 bases). Trimming cost V 5 bases and J 5 bases, with 14 bases left between them. This CDR3 contains 13 residues. Looked up from germline, CDR1 is SGHRS and CDR2 is YFSETQ. CDR3 residues: CASRQEGLNEQYF. The CDR3 DNA is TGCGCCAGCAGACAGGAGGGGCTAAACGAGCAGTACTTC.

The chain has TRBV28 and TRBJ2-7, with TRBD1 identical over 9 bases. The CDR3 is 18 amino acids. CDR1 and CDR2 from the germline V gene are MDHEN and SYDVKM. The junction had 12 bases not matched to a gene; V was cut back by 0 bases and J by 3 bases. Here the CDR3 reads CASSLWGTGSVSGYEQYF. In nucleotides, the CDR3 is TGTGCCAGCAGTTTATGGGGGACAGGGTCGGTATCGGGCTACGAGCAGTACTTC.

The chain is built from TRBV4-2 and TRBJ2-5; D possibly corresponds to TRBD1 (6 bases). From germline, CDR1 is LGHNA and CDR2 YNFKEQ. Trimming removed 1 base at V and 6 bases at J, with 15 bases between. This CDR3 has 15 residues. CDR3 residues: CASSQVGKQGQTQYF. CDR3 DNA: TGTGCCAGCAGCCAAGTCGGAAAACAGGGACAGACCCAGTACTTC.

This rearrangement joins TRBV7-9 to TRBJ2-7; 7 nucleotides agree with TRBD2. The CDR3 length is 15 residues. J was trimmed by 2 bases and V by 1 base; bases with no gene match: 5. Germline V gene sequence: CDR1 SEHNR, CDR2 FQNEAQ (reference sequence). CDR3: CASSLGPSGAYEQYF. The CDR3 DNA is TGTGCCAGCAGCTTAGGTCCTAGCGGTGCCTACGAGCAGTACTTC.

V gene TRBV6-6 combines with J gene TRBJ2-7; 7 nucleotides line up with TRBD1. Germline-derived CDR1 and CDR2 are MNHNY and SVGAGI (reference sequence). With V trimmed by 5 bases and J by 0 bases, 7 bases remained unmatched. This CDR3 has 15 residues. This chain's CDR3 is CASSARGWVSYEQYF. CDR3 in DNA: TGTGCCAGCAGTGCCAGGGGGTGGGTCTCCTACGAGCAGTACTTC.

The DNA of the CDR3 is TGTGCCAGCTCACCACCGGGGGCTGTAAACATTCAGTACTTC. Amino acids: CASSPPGAVNIQYF. This chain uses TRBV18 with TRBJ2-4, with a weak D call TRBD1 (6 bases). The V end lost 0 bases, the J end lost 6 bases, and 9 bases lay between the germline ends. Germline V CDR1 and CDR2: KGHSH, LQKENI. The CDR3 is 14 amino acids. The full variable domain, in which reference TRBV18 and TRBJ2-4 provide the parts outside the CDR3, is NAGVMQNPRHLVRRRGQEARLRCSPMKGHSHVYWYRQLPEEGLKFMVYLQKENIIDESGMPKERFSAEFPKEGPSILRIQQVVRGDSAAYFCASSPPGAVNIQYFGAGTRLSVL.

The chain links TRBV5-1 to TRBJ1-1; 9 bases align to TRBD1. Germline V gene data show CDR1 as SGHRS and CDR2 as YFSETQ. This CDR3 contains 15 residues. The V segment lost 4 bases and the J segment 5 bases; nucleotides outside the gene matches: 9. The CDR3 DNA sequence: TGCGCCAGCAGCCCTCAACAGGGGGCCGGGACTGAAGCTTTCTTT. Translated: CASSPQQGAGTEAFF.

V gene TRBV18 combines with J gene TRBJ2-7; TRBD2 agrees at 10 bases. Trimming removed 3 bases from V and 7 bases from J; junction bases left unmatched: 9. The germline gives CDR1 KGHSH, CDR2 LQKENI. The CDR3 contains 15 residues. This CDR3 reads CASSPWLAGEEEQYF. CDR3 nucleotides: TGTGCCAGCTCACCTTGGCTAGCGGGAGAGGAGGAGCAGTACTTC.

The J gene is TRBJ1-4, the V gene TRBV5-5; 10 bases match TRBD1. Germline trimming cut 2 bases from V and 2 bases from J; bases unmatched to any gene: 3. The CDR3 extends over 16 amino acids. Germline lookup yields CDR1 SGHKS and CDR2 YYEKEE (reference sequence). CDR3 loop: CASSFDRGLTNEKLFF. CDR3 coding DNA: TGTGCCAGCAGCTTTGACAGGGGGCTGACTAATGAAAAACTGTTTTTT.

The chain is built from TRBV7-9 and TRBJ1-5; D may be TRBD1 (6 bases). CDR3 length equals 14 residues. V was pared by 4 bases and J by 4 bases, with 11 bases between. Germline CDR1 reads SEHNR; CDR2 reads FQNEAQ (reference sequence). The CDR3 loop reads CASSSTGSNQPQHF. CDR3 nucleotides: TGTGCCAGCAGCTCGACAGGCTCGAATCAGCCCCAGCATTTT.

The rearrangement links TRBV5-1 to TRBJ2-2; 8 bases agree with TRBD1. CDR1 is SGHRS, CDR2 YFSETQ, per germline. J was trimmed by 4 bases and V by 5 bases; bases with no gene match: 10. The CDR3 is made up of 16 amino acids. The DNA for the CDR3 is TGCGCCAGCAGTCCGACAGGGGAGACGGTCACCGGGGAGCTGTTTTTT. Translated, it gives CASSPTGETVTGELFF.

The gene calls are TRBV30 and TRBJ2-5, with D perhaps matching TRBD2 (5 bases). Germline CDR1 and CDR2: GTSNPN and SVGIG (reference sequence). The CDR3 spans 13 residues. The V end was cut by 4 bases, the J end by 3 bases, with 12 bases between. The CDR3 region has the DNA TGTGCCTGGAACGGGGATGGCAAAGAGACCCAGTACTTC. This codes for CAWNGDGKETQYF.

The chain is built from TRBV5-1 and TRBJ2-3; the D gene is possibly TRBD1 (6 bases). This CDR3 contains 15 residues. Between the trimmed V and J ends, which lost 0 bases and 1 base, there was a span of 9 bases. From germline, CDR1 is SGHRS and CDR2 YFSETQ. In nucleotides, the CDR3 is TGCGCCAGCAGCTTGGAGGGGGACGGCACAGATACGCAGTATTTT. This codes for CASSLEGDGTDTQYF. The entire variable domain, with the rest obtained from reference TRBV5-1 and TRBJ2-3, is as follows: KAGVTQTPRYLIKTRGQQVTLSCSPISGHRSVSWYQQTPGQGLQFLFEYFSETQRNKGNFPGRFSGRQFSNSRSEMNVSTLELGDSALYLCASSLEGDGTDTQYFGPGTRLTVL.

The chain employs TRBV28 and TRBJ2-5; tentatively, D is TRBD1 (6 bases). CDR3 length: 14 residues. The ends were cut back, 5 bases at V and 9 bases at J, with 19 bases in the middle. Germline assignment: CDR1 MDHEN and CDR2 SYDVKM. The CDR3 is CASSAGAVRVAQYF. DNA for the CDR3: TGTGCCAGCAGTGCAGGGGCAGTACGAGTGGCCCAGTACTTC.

The chain employs TRBV11-2 and TRBJ2-6; no reliable D call. CDR1 and CDR2 from the germline V gene are SGHAT and FQNNGV. V lost 0 bases to trimming and J lost 6 bases, with 6 bases between them. The length of the CDR3 is 14 residues. CDR3 protein: CASSLEGSANVLTF. In DNA, the CDR3 is TGTGCCAGCAGCTTAGAGGGCTCGGCCAACGTCCTGACTTTC.

The chain combines TRBV4-1 with TRBJ2-1; 14 bases match TRBD2. V lost 4 bases to trimming and J lost 3 bases; unmatched junction nucleotides: 2. This CDR3 is 16 amino acids long. The V gene's germline CDR1 is MGHRA and CDR2 YSYEKL. This CDR3 is CASSLGLAGGYNEQFF. The CDR3 coding sequence is TGCGCCAGCAGCCTCGGACTAGCGGGAGGCTACAATGAGCAGTTCTTC.

V usage is TRBV6-9 and J usage is TRBJ2-7, with D tentatively TRBD2 (6 bases). Germline-derived CDR1 and CDR2 are MNHGY and SVAAGI. The CDR3 loop spans 13 amino acids. Trimming pared 8 bases from V and 2 bases from J, leaving 13 bases between. CDR3 region: CASPTRITYEQYF. The CDR3 DNA reads as TGTGCCAGCCCGACTAGAATAACCTACGAGCAGTACTTC.

This sequence joins TRBV2 and TRBJ2-7, with 15 bases identical to TRBD2. This CDR3 spans 15 amino acids. Germline V gives CDR1 SNHLY, CDR2 FYNNEI. V was pared by 3 bases and J by 6 bases, with 3 bases of the junction left unmatched. CDR3 protein: CASSDGTSGRSEQYF. For the CDR3, the DNA is TGTGCCAGCAGTGACGGGACTAGCGGGAGGAGCGAGCAGTACTTC.

This clone was picked up one time. Written as DNA, the CDR3 is TGTGCCAGCAGCTTGAGCGGGAGTCTCTACAATGAGCAGTTCTTC. Protein product: CASSLSGSLYNEQFF. This chain uses TRBV7-2 with TRBJ2-1; 8 nucleotides line up with TRBD2. CDR3 length equals 15 residues. Germline V lookup: CDR1 SGHTA, CDR2 FQGNSA. J was trimmed by 3 bases and V by 3 bases; bases with no gene match: 4.

This clone was seen just once. The chain joins TRBV2 to TRBJ2-7, with D maybe TRBD2 (5 bases). Germline V gene sequence: CDR1 SNHLY, CDR2 FYNNEI. Trimming cost V 5 bases and J 4 bases, with 21 bases left between them. The CDR3 runs 16 residues. The CDR3, as DNA: TGTGCCAGCAGTAAAGGGTCGGGGAAAGGACGTTACGAGCAGTACTTC. Amino acids: CASSKGSGKGRYEQYF.

The chain recombines TRBV2 with TRBJ1-1; the D is unclear. V was pared by 10 bases and J by 1 base, with 10 bases between. In germline, CDR1 is SNHLY, CDR2 FYNNEI. CDR3 length equals 12 residues. The CDR3 nucleotides are TGTGCCACCGACTTACGGAACACTGAAGCTTTCTTT. The encoded protein is CATDLRNTEAFF. Variable domain in full (rest from reference TRBV2 and TRBJ1-1): EPEVTQTPSHQVTQMGQEVILRCVPISNHLYFYWYRQILGQKVEFLVSFYNNEISEKSEIFDDQFSVERPDGSNFTLKIRSTKLEDSAMYFCATDLRNTEAFFGQGTRLTVV.

The J gene is TRBJ1-2, the V gene TRBV4-1, with TRBD1 as a possible D gene (6 bases). The CDR3 runs 17 residues. Trimming removed 1 base at V and 3 bases at J, with 18 bases between. Germline assignment: CDR1 MGHRA and CDR2 YSYEKL. The CDR3 spells CASSQGPPNRADYGYTF. CDR3 DNA: TGCGCCAGCAGCCAAGGGCCGCCGAACAGGGCGGACTATGGCTACACCTTC.

V and J are TRBV5-6 and TRBJ2-7; 7 nucleotides agree with TRBD1. The V segment lost 5 bases and the J segment 5 bases; nucleotides outside the gene matches: 7. Germline CDR1 reads SGHDT; CDR2 reads YYEEEE. The CDR3 totals 13 residues. In nucleotides, the CDR3 is TGTGCCAGCAGTCTCGACAGGGTCCACGAGCAGTACTTC. The encoded protein is CASSLDRVHEQYF. Looking up the rest from reference TRBV5-6 and TRBJ2-7 gives the full variable domain: DAGVTQSPTHLIKTRGQQVTLRCSPKSGHDTVSWYQQALGQGPQFIFQYYEEEERQRGNFPDRFSGHQFPNYSSELNVNALLLGDSALYLCASSLDRVHEQYFGPGTRLTVT.

The chain carries TRBV4-1 and TRBJ2-1; 9 bases fit TRBD1. V was pared by 0 bases and J by 9 bases, with 6 bases of the junction left unmatched. CDR1 is MGHRA and CDR2 is YSYEKL in the germline V gene. The CDR3 length is 15 residues. The CDR3 is CASSQDKGQGREQFF. CDR3 DNA: TGCGCCAGCAGCCAAGACAAGGGACAGGGACGTGAGCAGTTCTTC.

The chain uses TRBV4-2 and TRBJ2-3; D might be TRBD2 (6 bases). V lost 0 bases to trimming and J lost 1 base, with 11 bases between them. In germline, CDR1 is LGHNA, CDR2 YNFKEQ. The CDR3 is 16 residues long. DNA for the CDR3: TGTGCCAGCAGCCAAGATCTTAGCGGACGCACAGATACGCAGTATTTT. It encodes CASSQDLSGRTDTQYF.

This sequence joins TRBV4-1 and TRBJ1-3; D call uncertain. This CDR3 is 14 amino acids long. Per germline, CDR1 MGHRA and CDR2 YSYEKL. Between the trimmed V and J ends, which lost 3 bases and 2 bases, there was a span of 8 bases. The CDR3 DNA is TGCGCCAGCAGCCACCCGGGGACTGGAAACACCATATATTTT. Translating gives CASSHPGTGNTIYF.

The chain employs TRBV5-1 and TRBJ2-5, with 7 bases matching TRBD1. Germline CDR1 is SGHRS and CDR2 is YFSETQ. This CDR3 has 14 amino acids. Trimming removed 2 bases from V and 3 bases from J; junction bases left unmatched: 4. The CDR3 coding sequence is TGCGCCAGCAGCTTCGCAGGACAGGAAGAGACCCAGTACTTC. Translating it yields CASSFAGQEETQYF.